One sample yielded the 25 T cell receptor beta chains listed below, sequenced in a study of PD-L1 blockade in urothelial cancer. The time point here: pretreatment peripheral blood. Assay: immunoSEQ multiplex PCR; the TCRdb copy retains only in-frame clones and omits some. The sample has some 80,000 clones, approximately 80% seen once; the top ten hold less than 8.5%. This material consisted of PBMCs, taken around atezolizumab (anti-PD-L1) treatment. The receptors shown here come from a middle-aged man with urothelial cancer.

The gene calls are TRBV7-2 and TRBJ1-2; D might be TRBD1 (5 bases). CDR3 length: 14 amino acids. The germline CDR1 and CDR2 sequences are SGHTA and FQGNSA. V gave up 1 base and J gave up 6 bases, with 12 bases separating them. The CDR3 nucleotides are TGTGCCAGCAGCTTAGACGAGGGGAGGGATGGCTACACCTTC. Translation: CASSLDEGRDGYTF. The full variable domain, rest sourced from reference TRBV7-2 and TRBJ1-2, is GAGVSQSPSNKVTEKGKDVELRCDPISGHTALYWYRQSLGQGLEFLIYFQGNSAPDKSGLPSDRFSAERTGGSVSTLTIQRTQQEDSAVYLCASSLDEGRDGYTFGSGTRLTVV.

CDR3 residues: CASSSATSGALHEQYF. Written as DNA, the CDR3 is TGCGCCAGCAGCTCAGCGACTAGCGGGGCTCTTCACGAGCAGTACTTC. The rearrangement uses TRBV5-1 and TRBJ2-7; 11 positions agree with TRBD2. The V gene's germline CDR1 is SGHRS and CDR2 YFSETQ. The CDR3 sequence is 16 residues long. J gave up 5 bases and V 3 bases, and 10 bases lay outside the gene matches.

The chain carries TRBV2 and TRBJ2-3; tentatively, D is TRBD2 (6 bases). In germline, CDR1 is SNHLY, CDR2 FYNNEI. Trimming took 6 bases from V and 4 from J, leaving 11 bases between them. The CDR3 totals 13 residues. CDR3 residues: CASSRDLADTQYF. CDR3 sequence (DNA): TGTGCCAGCAGCAGGGACTTAGCAGATACGCAGTATTTT.

This chain joins TRBV6-5 and TRBJ1-2; D is unclear. The CDR3 runs 16 residues. From germline, CDR1 is MNHEY and CDR2 SVGAGI. Trimming took 2 bases from V and 7 from J, leaving 20 bases between them. The CDR3 DNA is TGTGCCAGCAGTTACCTCCCAAGGAGTCGTGCTTCTGGCTACACCTTC. Translated: CASSYLPRSRASGYTF.

The gene calls are TRBV28 and TRBJ1-1, with unresolved D. This CDR3 contains 14 residues. From germline, CDR1 is MDHEN and CDR2 SYDVKM. Deletions cut 5 bases from V and 5 bases from J, with 15 bases between. This chain's CDR3 is CASSPSGERTEAFF. The CDR3 DNA reads as TGTGCCAGCAGTCCCTCGGGAGAAAGGACTGAAGCTTTCTTT. The full variable domain, rest sourced from reference TRBV28 and TRBJ1-1, is DVKVTQSSRYLVKRTGEKVFLECVQDMDHENMFWYRQDPGLGLRLIYFSYDVKMKEKGDIPEGYSVSREKKERFSLILESASTNQTSMYLCASSPSGERTEAFFGQGTRLTVV.

The rearrangement joins TRBV19 to TRBJ1-3; unclear D gene. Germline V CDR1 and CDR2: LNHDA, SQIVND (reference sequence). Trimming shortened V by 11 bases and J by 7 bases, and 9 bases separated the two germline ends. This CDR3 comprises 10 residues. CDR3 amino acids: CACERNTIYF. CDR3 sequence (DNA): TGTGCCTGTGAGAGGAACACCATATATTTT.

This clone was detected only once. The CDR3 reads CASSSSGGPYEQYF. CDR3 coding DNA: TGTGCCAGCAGCTCGAGCGGGGGGCCCTACGAGCAGTACTTC. V usage is TRBV7-9 and J usage is TRBJ2-7; 9 nucleotides match TRBD2. Losses at the gene ends were 4 bases for V and 2 bases for J; bases not matched to a gene: 3. Germline CDR1 reads SEHNR; CDR2 reads FQNEAQ (reference sequence). The CDR3 is 14 residues long.

The rearrangement links TRBV6-1 to TRBJ1-5; D ambiguous. Germline CDR1 reads MNHNS; CDR2 reads SASEGT. The CDR3 is 13 amino acids. Trimming took 2 bases from V and 4 from J, leaving 6 bases between them. CDR3: CASSEMLNQPQHF. DNA of the CDR3: TGTGCCAGCAGTGAAATGTTAAATCAGCCCCAGCATTTT.

This sequence joins TRBV29-1 and TRBJ1-3, with unresolved D. The CDR3 sequence is 13 residues long. V dropped 4 bases and J dropped 4 bases, with 11 bases sitting between them. Looked up from germline, CDR1 is SQVTM and CDR2 is ANQGSEA. CDR3 sequence (DNA): TGCAGCGTTGGGGAGGCCGGCGGAAACACCATATATTTT. Translation gives CSVGEAGGNTIYF.

This clone has only a few counts. The gene calls are TRBV19 and TRBJ2-1; 10 bases align to TRBD2. The CDR3 totals 15 residues. V was clipped by 7 bases and J by 6 bases; unmatched bases: 9. Germline loops: CDR1 LNHDA, CDR2 SQIVND (reference sequence). Here the CDR3 DNA reads TGTGCCAGTAAAGGTCAGGCTAGCGGGAGCAATGAGCAGTTCTTC. It translates to CASKGQASGSNEQFF.

V is TRBV4-1 and J is TRBJ2-7, with 7 bases aligning to TRBD2. V lost 4 bases and J lost 3; bases outside the gene matches: 9. The CDR3 has 15 amino acids. Looked up from germline, CDR1 is MGHRA and CDR2 is YSYEKL. CDR3 coding DNA: TGCGCCAGCAGCCGGGTAGCGGGTTCAAACTACGAGCAGTACTTC. Encoded protein: CASSRVAGSNYEQYF.

The V call is TRBV13, the J call TRBJ1-1, with a possible D match to TRBD1 (5 bases). Trimming shortened V by 3 bases and J by 7 bases, and 12 bases separated the two germline ends. The CDR3 length is 13 residues. Per germline, CDR1 PRHDT and CDR2 FYEKMQ (reference sequence). CDR3 protein: CASSLGLRGEAFF. DNA for the CDR3: TGTGCCAGCAGCTTGGGCCTAAGGGGTGAAGCTTTCTTT.

This clone was seen a few times. The V and J genes are TRBV5-1 and TRBJ1-1, with D hard to call. The CDR3 runs 13 residues. In germline, CDR1 is SGHRS, CDR2 YFSETQ. V gave up 2 bases and J gave up 4 bases, with 9 bases separating them. CDR3 nucleotide sequence: TGCGCCAGCAGCTTTCGCGGATCCACTGAAGCTTTCTTT. Its translation: CASSFRGSTEAFF.

This clone has just a few counts. V is TRBV5-1 and J is TRBJ1-1, with 7 bases that match TRBD1. V lost 3 bases, J lost 3 bases, and 5 bases stayed unmatched. Germline lookup yields CDR1 SGHRS and CDR2 YFSETQ. The CDR3 consists of 14 residues. The DNA of the CDR3 is TGCGCCAGCAGCTACCGGACAGGCCACACTGAAGCTTTCTTT. Amino acids: CASSYRTGHTEAFF.

The V gene is TRBV6-5, the J gene TRBJ2-7; possible D gene TRBD1, 6 bases. The V and J ends lost 2 bases and 2 bases respectively, with 13 bases between them. The CDR3 is 15 amino acids. Germline CDR1 is MNHEY and CDR2 is SVGAGI. For the CDR3, the DNA is TGTGCCAGCAGTTACGCACAGGGAGAGGCCTACGAGCAGTACTTC. The encoded protein is CASSYAQGEAYEQYF.

The chain couples TRBV28 to TRBJ1-1, with TRBD1 matching over 12 bases. CDR1 is MDHEN, CDR2 SYDVKM, per germline. This CDR3 is 17 amino acids long. Trimming took 0 bases from V and 0 from J; bases not matched to a gene: 2. The CDR3 DNA follows: TGTGCCAGCAGTTTATGGGGGACAGGGGGCCTGAACACTGAAGCTTTCTTT. It encodes CASSLWGTGGLNTEAFF.

The chain couples TRBV5-6 to TRBJ2-7, with 7 bases lining up with TRBD1. Losses at the gene ends were 2 bases for V and 6 bases for J; bases not matched to a gene: 8. The V gene's germline CDR1 is SGHDT and CDR2 YYEEEE. The CDR3 runs 14 residues. Here the CDR3 reads CASSFLTGKGEQYF. As DNA, the CDR3 is TGTGCCAGCAGCTTTTTGACAGGGAAAGGCGAGCAGTACTTC.

The rearrangement uses TRBV27 and TRBJ1-2; maybe TRBD1 (5 bases). Germline values: CDR1 MNHEY, CDR2 SMNVEV (reference sequence). Deletions cut 3 bases from V and 6 bases from J, with 17 bases between. This CDR3 contains 15 residues. The CDR3 region is CASSFSTVRANGYTF. The DNA for the CDR3 is TGTGCCAGCAGTTTTTCGACAGTTAGGGCTAATGGCTACACCTTC.

This clone came up a few times. This sequence joins TRBV4-3 and TRBJ2-7; 9 nucleotides align to TRBD1. Germline loops: CDR1 LGHNA, CDR2 YSLEER. V shed 0 bases, J shed 2 bases, and the junction held 2 bases outside the gene matches. This CDR3 is 15 amino acids long. CDR3 amino acids: CASSQEWDRAYEQYF. Here the CDR3 DNA reads TGCGCCAGCAGCCAAGAATGGGACAGGGCCTACGAGCAGTACTTC.

V gene TRBV27 combines with J gene TRBJ2-5, with 9 nucleotides matching TRBD1. The junction had 7 bases not matched to a gene; V was cut back by 3 bases and J by 5 bases. Germline V lookup: CDR1 MNHEY, CDR2 SMNVEV (reference sequence). The CDR3 covers 15 residues. This CDR3 reads CASSFVTGGPETQYF. In DNA form, the CDR3 reads TGTGCCAGCAGTTTCGTAACAGGGGGCCCCGAGACCCAGTACTTC.

The chain combines TRBV18 with TRBJ2-7, with 8 bases lining up with TRBD2. After removal of 6 bases from V and 2 bases from J, the junction contained 12 bases not matched to a gene. CDR1 and CDR2 (germline): KGHSH, LQKENI. The CDR3 has 16 amino acids. CDR3 bases: TGTGCCAGCTCGTCCTCCCTCACTAGCGGCCCCTACGAGCAGTACTTC. It yields the protein CASSSSLTSGPYEQYF.

The gene calls are TRBV6-4 and TRBJ2-1, with D unresolved. The CDR3 covers 13 residues. Germline loops: CDR1 MRHNA, CDR2 SNTAGT. V was clipped by 2 bases and J by 5 bases, with 7 bases between them. This CDR3 reads CASSDRSNNEQFF. The CDR3 nucleotides are TGTGCCAGCAGTGACCGAAGCAACAATGAGCAGTTCTTC.

The V call is TRBV6-6, the J call TRBJ1-5; 8 nucleotides match TRBD1. After removal of 6 bases from V and 7 bases from J, the junction contained 8 bases not matched to a gene. Germline CDR1 and CDR2: MNHNY and SVGAGI (reference sequence). The CDR3 totals 14 residues. CDR3 sequence: CASSPGQGGQPQHF. The CDR3 DNA reads TGTGCCAGCAGCCCCGGACAGGGCGGCCAGCCCCAGCATTTT.

This clone was recorded only once. The V call is TRBV30, the J call TRBJ2-7; no reliable D call. Germline V gene sequence: CDR1 GTSNPN, CDR2 SVGIG (reference sequence). The ends were cut back, 0 bases at V and 2 bases at J, with 11 bases in the middle. The CDR3 is made up of 14 amino acids. The CDR3 protein is CAWSVSRIAYEQYF. The CDR3 coding sequence is TGTGCCTGGAGTGTAAGCAGGATAGCCTACGAGCAGTACTTC. The entire variable domain, with the rest obtained from reference TRBV30 and TRBJ2-7, is as follows: SQTIHQWPATLVQPVGSPLSLECTVEGTSNPNLYWYRQAAGRGLQLLFYSVGIGQISSEVPQNLSASRPQDRQFILSSKKLLLSDSGFYLCAWSVSRIAYEQYFGPGTRLTVT.

A few counts support this clone. V and J are TRBV28 and TRBJ1-2, with a weak D call TRBD1 (5 bases). CDR3 length: 10 amino acids. Germline loops: CDR1 MDHEN, CDR2 SYDVKM. Trimming stripped 8 bases from V and 7 bases from J, with 8 bases between. The CDR3 reads CASLGGGYTF. CDR3 DNA sequence: TGTGCCAGCCTGGGGGGTGGCTACACCTTC.